Described below is a single TCR beta chain sequence and its context. This record belongs to a study of blood T cell repertoires in COVID-19. In the study overall: The samples span acute and convalescent COVID-19 from the United States, Italy and Spain. T cells, B-cell-depleted T cells, or PBMCs provided the cDNA or gDNA that served as material.

Germline V gene lookup returns CDR1 KGHSY and CDR2 FQNENV. Trimming took off 3 bases at V and 1 base at J, with 12 bases between the two ends. This CDR3 contains 15 residues. Original processing notes: For nucleated cells, counts were estimated from reference gene primer amplification. TCRdb keeps only in-frame clones here, not all; method: immunoSEQ multiplex PCR. The DNA gave D and trimming, while V, J and clone size come from that table. The sample has around 100,000 clones, about 85% seen once. The specimen sequenced was peripheral blood. This receptor was identified in a man aged 35 to 55 with acute or convalescent COVID-19. The V and J genes are TRBV16 and TRBJ1-1; D call uncertain. As DNA, the CDR3 is TGTGCCAGCAGCCACCCCGCCACGGGGAACACTGAAGCTTTCTTT. Translation gives CASSHPATGNTEAFF.